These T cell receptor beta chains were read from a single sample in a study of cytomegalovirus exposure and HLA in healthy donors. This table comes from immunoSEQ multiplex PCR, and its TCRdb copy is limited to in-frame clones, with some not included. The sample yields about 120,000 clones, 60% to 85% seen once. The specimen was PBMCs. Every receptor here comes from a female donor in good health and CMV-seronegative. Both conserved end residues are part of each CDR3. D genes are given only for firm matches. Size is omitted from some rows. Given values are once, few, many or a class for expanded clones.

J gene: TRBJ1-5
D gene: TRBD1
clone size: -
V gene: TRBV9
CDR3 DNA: TGTGCCAGCAGCCCCGGACAGGGGAATCAGCCCCAGCATTTT
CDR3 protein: CASSPGQGNQPQHF

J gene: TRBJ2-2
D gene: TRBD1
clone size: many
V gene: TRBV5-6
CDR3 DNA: TGTGCCAGCAGCTTACAGGGGCTAACGGGCGGGGAGCTGTTTTTT
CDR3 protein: CASSLQGLTGGELFF

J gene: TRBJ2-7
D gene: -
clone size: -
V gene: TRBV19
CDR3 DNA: TGTGCCAGTAGTATTCGCTTGGACAGATCCTACGAGCAGTACTTC
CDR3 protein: CASSIRLDRSYEQYF

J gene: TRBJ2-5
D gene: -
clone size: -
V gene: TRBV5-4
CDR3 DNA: TGTGCCAGCAGCTTGCTATCCCGAGAGACCCAGTACTTC
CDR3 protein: CASSLLSRETQYF

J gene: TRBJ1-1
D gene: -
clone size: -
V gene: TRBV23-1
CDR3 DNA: TGCGCCAGCAGTCAATTTCTTGTCGGACAAAACACTGAAGCTTTCTTT
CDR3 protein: CASSQFLVGQNTEAFF

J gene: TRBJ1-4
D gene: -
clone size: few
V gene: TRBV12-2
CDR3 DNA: TGTGCAAGTCGCAGGACATCACTGTCTCTGGCTAATGAAAAACTGTTTTTT
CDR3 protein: CASRRTSLSLANEKLFF

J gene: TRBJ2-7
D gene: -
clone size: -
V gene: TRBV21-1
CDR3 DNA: TGTGCCAGCAGCAAAGTGTTTATCCGTTCCTACGAGCAGTACTTC
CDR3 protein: CASSKVFIRSYEQYF

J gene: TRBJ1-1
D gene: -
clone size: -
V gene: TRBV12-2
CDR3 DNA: TGTGCAAGTCGCTTAGCGGACAGGTGGGCTCCTGAAGCTTTCTTT
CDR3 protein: CASRLADRWAPEAFF

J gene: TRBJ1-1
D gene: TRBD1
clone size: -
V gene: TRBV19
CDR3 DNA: TGTGCCAGTATCCGACAGGGGCGCACTGAAGCTTTCTTT
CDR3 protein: CASIRQGRTEAFF

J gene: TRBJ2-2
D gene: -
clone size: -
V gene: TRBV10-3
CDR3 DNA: TGTGCCATCAGTGAGATCTCCCCCGGGGAGCTGTTTTTT
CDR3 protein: CAISEISPGELFF

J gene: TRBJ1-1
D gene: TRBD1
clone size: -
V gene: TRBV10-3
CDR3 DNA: TGTGCCATCAGGGGACAGGGGAACACTGAAGCTTTCTTT
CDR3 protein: CAIRGQGNTEAFF